The entry that follows covers one T cell receptor (beta chain) sequence. Its target is not known. Sequencing was performed with immunoSEQ multiplex PCR; in TCRdb, only in-frame clones are kept and a portion is missing. In the table there are over 110,000 clones, roughly 90% of which are singletons. The record originates from a study of cytomegalovirus exposure and HLA in healthy donors. Overall study results and limits: The study labeled 150 to 200 TCR beta chains cytomegalovirus-associated.

The sample taken for sequencing was PBMCs. This TCR came from a man between 18 and 29 years old in good health and CMV-seronegative.

The CDR3 region is CASSLEAGYTF. The CDR3 nucleotides read TGTGCCAGCAGCTTAGAGGCAGGGTACACCTTC. The chain is built from TRBV7-9 and TRBJ1-2, with a tentative D call TRBD1 (5 bases). The V end lost 1 base, the J end lost 11 bases, and 8 bases lay between the germline ends. The germline gives CDR1 SEHNR, CDR2 FQNEAQ (reference sequence). This CDR3 comprises 11 residues.